By frequency in the sample, the clone carrying this T cell receptor (beta chain) is medium-sized. This entry belongs to a study of T cells after yellow fever vaccination. The wider study: EM, EMRA, CM and Tscm memory subsets were sorted using CD3, CD45RA, CCR7 and CD95.

TCRdb re-analysed the 5' RACE reads in MiXCR, keeping a single row per CDR3 protein. This sample has about 4,800 distinct CDR3 sequences; under 10% occur once, and the top ten carry about 1.5%. The V end lost 3 bases, the J end lost 4 bases, and 11 bases lay between the germline ends. Germline CDR1 GTSNPN, CDR2 SVGIG (reference sequence). The CDR3 spans 13 residues. Study findings and constraints: On day 0, almost all vaccine-responding clonotypes were undetectable in sorted memory subsets.

V usage is TRBV30 and J usage is TRBJ2-3; D possibly uses TRBD1 or TRBD2 (5 bases each). Sequenced material: PBMCs, either bulk or a sorted T-cell subset (CD4+, CD8+, memory, or dextramer-sorted; not recorded which), taken 15 days after the yellow fever booster vaccination. This TCR came from a man under 40 who received the YFV17D yellow fever vaccine. The CDR3 DNA reads as TGTGCCTGGAGCCTAATGGGGGCAGATACGCAGTATTTT. Translation: CAWSLMGADTQYF.